Listed here are 5 T cell receptor beta chains from one sample, sequenced in a study of T cell responses to AZD1222 COVID-19 vaccine. Profiling relied on immunoSEQ multiplex PCR, and the TCRdb table lists in-frame clones only, not all of them. The sample lists some 150,000 clones, about 90% occurring once. The sequencing here drew on peripheral blood, taken on day 0 of MenACWY control vaccination. These receptors all stem from an adult in good health.

The V call is TRBV2, the J call TRBJ2-6, with 8 nucleotides matching TRBD1. After removal of 3 bases from V and 1 base from J, the junction contained 8 bases not matched to a gene. The V gene's germline CDR1 is SNHLY and CDR2 FYNNEI. This CDR3 is 18 amino acids long. The CDR3 spells CASSDRRQGFSGANVLTF. The CDR3, as DNA: TGTGCCAGCAGTGATCGCCGACAGGGGTTTTCTGGGGCCAACGTCCTGACTTTC.

The J gene is TRBJ2-1, the V gene TRBV9; possibly TRBD1 for D (6 bases). In germline, CDR1 is SGDLS, CDR2 YYNGEE. The CDR3 sequence is 16 residues long. The V and J ends lost 0 bases and 0 bases respectively, with 10 bases between them. CDR3 in DNA: TGTGCCAGCAGCGTAGCTGGACAGATCTCCTACAATGAGCAGTTCTTC. Its translation: CASSVAGQISYNEQFF.

The genes are TRBV6-5 and TRBJ2-1, with D perhaps assigned TRBD1 or TRBD2 (6 bases each). Between the trimmed V and J ends, which lost 6 bases and 6 bases, there was a span of 12 bases. In germline, CDR1 is MNHEY, CDR2 SVGAGI. The CDR3 is 13 residues long. Here the CDR3 DNA reads TGTGCCAGCAGACAGGGAGGAGGCAATGAGCAGTTCTTC. It translates to CASRQGGGNEQFF.

The chain uses TRBV11-2 and TRBJ2-3; D may be TRBD1 (5 bases). CDR1 SGHAT and CDR2 FQNNGV come from the germline V gene. The ends were cut back, 1 base at V and 4 bases at J, with 9 bases in the middle. The CDR3 has 14 residues. The DNA of the CDR3 is TGTGCCAGCAGCTTAGGGAGACAGTCAGATACGCAGTATTTT. It is translated as CASSLGRQSDTQYF. The variable domain in full, completed from reference TRBV11-2 and TRBJ2-3, reads EAGVAQSPRYKIIEKRQSVAFWCNPISGHATLYWYQQILGQGPKLLIQFQNNGVVDDSQLPKDRFSAERLKGVDSTLKIQPAKLEDSAVYLCASSLGRQSDTQYFGPGTRLTVL.

V gene TRBV12-5 combines with J gene TRBJ2-4; 14 bases match TRBD2. The CDR3 runs to 17 residues. The germline CDR1 and CDR2 sequences are LGHNT and FRNRAP. Losses at the gene ends were 2 bases for V and 6 bases for J; bases not matched to a gene: 6. The CDR3 region is CASGLMTSGRARNIQYF. As DNA, the CDR3 is TGTGCTAGTGGTTTGATGACTAGCGGGAGGGCTCGAAACATTCAGTACTTC.